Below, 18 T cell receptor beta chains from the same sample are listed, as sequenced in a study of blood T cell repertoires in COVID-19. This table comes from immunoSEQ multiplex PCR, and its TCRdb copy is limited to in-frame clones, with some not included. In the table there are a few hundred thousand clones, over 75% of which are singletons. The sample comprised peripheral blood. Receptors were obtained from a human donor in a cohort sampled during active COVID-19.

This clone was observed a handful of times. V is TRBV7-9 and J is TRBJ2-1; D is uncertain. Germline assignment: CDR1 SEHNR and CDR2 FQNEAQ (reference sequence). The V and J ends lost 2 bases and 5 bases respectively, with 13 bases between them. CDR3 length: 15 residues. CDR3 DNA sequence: TGTGCCAGCAGCTTATATTCTCAACTCAACAATGAGCAGTTCTTC. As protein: CASSLYSQLNNEQFF.

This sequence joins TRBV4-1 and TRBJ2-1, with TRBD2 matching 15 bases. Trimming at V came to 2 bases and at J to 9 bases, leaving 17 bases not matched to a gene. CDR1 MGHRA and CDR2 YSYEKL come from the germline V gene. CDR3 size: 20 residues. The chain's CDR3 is CASSQTWGLAGGFLLGEQFF. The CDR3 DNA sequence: TGCGCCAGCAGCCAAACGTGGGGACTAGCGGGAGGTTTCCTTTTAGGTGAGCAGTTCTTC.

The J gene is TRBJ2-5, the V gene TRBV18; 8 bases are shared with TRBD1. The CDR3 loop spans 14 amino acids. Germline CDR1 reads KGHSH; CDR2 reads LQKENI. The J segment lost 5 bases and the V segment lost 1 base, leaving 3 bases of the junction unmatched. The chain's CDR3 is CASSPQQGGETQYF. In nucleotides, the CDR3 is TGTGCCAGCTCACCACAACAGGGGGGTGAGACCCAGTACTTC.

The CDR3 region is CASTLTGRYGYTF. DNA for the CDR3: TGTGCCAGCACCTTGACAGGGCGCTATGGCTACACCTTC. The chain has TRBV28 and TRBJ1-2, with 7 bases identical to TRBD1. The V segment lost 7 bases and the J segment 4 bases; nucleotides outside the gene matches: 6. The CDR3 is 13 residues long. The V gene's germline CDR1 is MDHEN and CDR2 SYDVKM.

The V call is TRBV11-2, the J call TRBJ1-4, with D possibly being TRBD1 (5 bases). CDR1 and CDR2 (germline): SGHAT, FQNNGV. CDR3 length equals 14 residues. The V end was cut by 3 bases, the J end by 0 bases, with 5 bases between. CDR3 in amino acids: CASSLTATNEKLFF. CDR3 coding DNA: TGTGCCAGCAGCTTGACAGCAACTAATGAAAAACTGTTTTTT.

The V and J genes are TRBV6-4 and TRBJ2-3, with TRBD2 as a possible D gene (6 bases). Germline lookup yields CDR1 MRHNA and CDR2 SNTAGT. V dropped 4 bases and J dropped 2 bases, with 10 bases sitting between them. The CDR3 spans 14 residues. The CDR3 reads CASSAGTDTDTQYF. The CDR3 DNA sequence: TGTGCCAGCAGTGCCGGGACTGACACAGATACGCAGTATTTT.

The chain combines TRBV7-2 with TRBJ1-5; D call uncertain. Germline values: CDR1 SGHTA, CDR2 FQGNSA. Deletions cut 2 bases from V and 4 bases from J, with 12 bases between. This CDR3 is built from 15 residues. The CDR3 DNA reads TGTGCCAGCAGCTTAAGGGCCGCGGGGAATCAGCCCCAGCATTTT. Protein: CASSLRAAGNQPQHF.

The CDR3 sequence is CASSSQTGGYLNEQFF. Here the CDR3 DNA reads TGCGCCAGCAGCTCGCAGACAGGGGGCTATCTCAATGAGCAGTTCTTC. V is TRBV5-1 and J is TRBJ2-1; 10 nucleotides match TRBD1. The CDR3 has 16 amino acids. Losses at the gene ends were 3 bases for V and 6 bases for J; bases not matched to a gene: 9. Germline assignment: CDR1 SGHRS and CDR2 YFSETQ. The whole variable domain, remainder taken from reference TRBV5-1 and TRBJ2-1, is KAGVTQTPRYLIKTRGQQVTLSCSPISGHRSVSWYQQTPGQGLQFLFEYFSETQRNKGNFPGRFSGRQFSNSRSEMNVSTLELGDSALYLCASSSQTGGYLNEQFFGPGTRLTVL.

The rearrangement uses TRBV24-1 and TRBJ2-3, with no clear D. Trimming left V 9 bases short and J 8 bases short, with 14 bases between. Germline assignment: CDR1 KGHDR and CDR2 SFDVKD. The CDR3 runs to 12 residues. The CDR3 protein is CATPAARPTQYF. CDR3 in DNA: TGTGCCACCCCCGCGGCTAGGCCTACGCAGTATTTT.

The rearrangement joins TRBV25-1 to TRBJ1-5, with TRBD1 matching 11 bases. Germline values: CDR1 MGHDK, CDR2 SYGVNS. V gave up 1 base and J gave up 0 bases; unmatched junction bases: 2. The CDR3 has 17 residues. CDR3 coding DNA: TGTGCCAGCAGTGAATGGGGGACAGGGGGTAGCAATCAGCCCCAGCATTTT. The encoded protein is CASSEWGTGGSNQPQHF. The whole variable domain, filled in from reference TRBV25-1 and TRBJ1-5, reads EADIYQTPRYLVIGTGKKITLECSQTMGHDKMYWYQQDPGMELHLIHYSYGVNSTEKGDLSSESTVSRIRTEHFPLTLESARPSHTSQYLCASSEWGTGGSNQPQHFGDGTRLSIL.

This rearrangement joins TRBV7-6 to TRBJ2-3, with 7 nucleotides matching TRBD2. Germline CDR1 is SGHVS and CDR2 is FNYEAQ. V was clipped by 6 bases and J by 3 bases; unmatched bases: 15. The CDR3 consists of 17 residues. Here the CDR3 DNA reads TGTGCCAGCAGTTCCCCCGATGGGGGAGGGCCGACAGATACGCAGTATTTT. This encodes CASSSPDGGGPTDTQYF.

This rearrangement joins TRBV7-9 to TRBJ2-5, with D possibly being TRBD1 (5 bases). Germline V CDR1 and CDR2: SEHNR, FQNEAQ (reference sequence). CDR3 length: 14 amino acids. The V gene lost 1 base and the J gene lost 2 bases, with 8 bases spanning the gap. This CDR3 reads CASSLGTIQETQYF. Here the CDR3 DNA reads TGTGCCAGCAGCTTAGGGACAATTCAAGAGACCCAGTACTTC.

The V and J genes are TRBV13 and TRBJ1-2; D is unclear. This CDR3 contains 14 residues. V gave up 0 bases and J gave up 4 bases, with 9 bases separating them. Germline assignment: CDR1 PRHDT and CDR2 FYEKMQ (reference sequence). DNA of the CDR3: TGTGCCAGCAGCTTAGGACGGGAGTTCTATGGCTACACCTTC. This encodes CASSLGREFYGYTF.

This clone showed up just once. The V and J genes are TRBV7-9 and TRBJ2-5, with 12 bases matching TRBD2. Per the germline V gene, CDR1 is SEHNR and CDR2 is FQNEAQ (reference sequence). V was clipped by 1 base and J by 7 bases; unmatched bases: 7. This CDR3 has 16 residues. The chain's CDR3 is CASSLGTSGDLGTQYF. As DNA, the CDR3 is TGTGCCAGCAGCTTAGGGACTAGCGGGGACCTCGGGACCCAGTACTTC. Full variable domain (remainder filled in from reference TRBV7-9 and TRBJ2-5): DTGVSQNPRHKITKRGQNVTFRCDPISEHNRLYWYRQTLGQGPEFLTYFQNEAQLEKSRLLSDRFSAERPKGSFSTLEIQRTEQGDSAMYLCASSLGTSGDLGTQYFGPGTRLLVL.

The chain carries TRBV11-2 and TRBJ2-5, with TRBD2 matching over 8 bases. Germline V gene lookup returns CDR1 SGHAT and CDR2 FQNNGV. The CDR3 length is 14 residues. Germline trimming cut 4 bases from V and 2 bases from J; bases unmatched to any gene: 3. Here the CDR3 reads CASSSSGRQETQYF. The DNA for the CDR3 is TGTGCCAGCAGCTCCAGCGGGAGACAAGAGACCCAGTACTTC.

The CDR3, as DNA: TGTGCCAGCAGCGAAAAGCGCGCCCACTCCTACGAGCAGTACTTC. Translated: CASSEKRAHSYEQYF. The rearrangement joins TRBV2 to TRBJ2-7; D not resolved. V was trimmed by 6 bases and J by 0 bases, leaving 15 bases between them. The CDR3 is made up of 15 amino acids. Germline loops: CDR1 SNHLY, CDR2 FYNNEI.

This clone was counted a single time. The chain's CDR3 is CASSPGKGLRTDTQYF. The CDR3 nucleotides read TGTGCCAGCAGCCCCGGAAAGGGACTTCGCACAGATACGCAGTATTTT. V usage is TRBV7-9 and J usage is TRBJ2-3; tentatively, D is TRBD2 (6 bases). Germline V gene lookup returns CDR1 SEHNR and CDR2 FQNEAQ (reference sequence). Trimming pared 5 bases from V and 1 base from J, leaving 16 bases between. The CDR3 is 16 amino acids.

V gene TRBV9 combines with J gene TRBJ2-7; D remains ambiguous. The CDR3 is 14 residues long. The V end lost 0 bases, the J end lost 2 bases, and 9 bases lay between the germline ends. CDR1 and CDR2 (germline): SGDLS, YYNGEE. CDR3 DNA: TGTGCCAGCAGCGTAGGGGCCGCGACCTACGAGCAGTACTTC. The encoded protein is CASSVGAATYEQYF.